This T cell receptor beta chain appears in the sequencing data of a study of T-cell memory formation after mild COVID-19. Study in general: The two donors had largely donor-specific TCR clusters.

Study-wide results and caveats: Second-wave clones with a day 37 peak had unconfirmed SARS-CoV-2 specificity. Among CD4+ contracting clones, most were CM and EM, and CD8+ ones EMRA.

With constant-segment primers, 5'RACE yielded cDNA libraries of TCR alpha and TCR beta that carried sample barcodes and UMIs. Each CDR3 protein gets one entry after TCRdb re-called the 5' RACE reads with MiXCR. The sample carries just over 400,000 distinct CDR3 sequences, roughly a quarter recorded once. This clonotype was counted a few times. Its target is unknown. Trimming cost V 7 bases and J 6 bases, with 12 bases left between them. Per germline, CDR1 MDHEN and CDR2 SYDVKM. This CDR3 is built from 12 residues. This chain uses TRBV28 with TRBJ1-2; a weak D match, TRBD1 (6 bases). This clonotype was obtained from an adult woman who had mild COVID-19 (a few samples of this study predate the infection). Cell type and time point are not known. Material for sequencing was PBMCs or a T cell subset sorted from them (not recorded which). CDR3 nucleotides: TGTGCCAGCAAGACAGGAGGCGATGGCTACACCTTC. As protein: CASKTGGDGYTF.